This entry lists 27 T cell receptor beta chains sequenced from one sample in a study of blood T cell repertoires in COVID-19. Assay used: immunoSEQ multiplex PCR; TCRdb lists only in-frame clones, some missing. This table has 170,000 or so clones, 70% to 90% appearing once. Sequences were obtained from peripheral blood. These receptors originate from a man between 18 and 35 years old who had recovered from COVID-19.

The rearrangement joins TRBV5-4 to TRBJ2-2, with D maybe TRBD1 (6 bases). Per germline, CDR1 SGHNT and CDR2 YYREEE (reference sequence). This CDR3 is 16 amino acids long. V dropped 3 bases and J dropped 3 bases, with 15 bases sitting between them. This CDR3 reads CASSSGAGKDTGELFF. The CDR3 DNA reads as TGTGCCAGCAGCTCAGGGGCAGGGAAGGACACCGGGGAGCTGTTTTTT.

The chain joins TRBV19 to TRBJ2-7; D is perhaps TRBD1 (6 bases). CDR1 is LNHDA, CDR2 SQIVND, per germline (reference sequence). The germline V and J ends were trimmed by 5 bases and 3 bases, with 11 bases remaining between them. This CDR3 is 13 amino acids long. The CDR3 is CASSGGQLYEQYF. CDR3 coding DNA: TGTGCCAGTAGTGGCGGACAGCTCTACGAGCAGTACTTC.

The rearrangement joins TRBV19 to TRBJ1-5; 11 bases match TRBD1. Germline CDR1 and CDR2: LNHDA and SQIVND (reference sequence). The CDR3 covers 13 residues. J gave up 6 bases and V 10 bases, and 5 bases lay outside the gene matches. CDR3 residues: CATGQGGSQPQHF. In nucleotides, the CDR3 is TGTGCCACGGGACAGGGGGGGAGTCAGCCCCAGCATTTT.

This sequence joins TRBV7-2 and TRBJ2-7; a weak D match, TRBD2 (6 bases). Per germline, CDR1 SGHTA and CDR2 FQGNSA. Trimming took off 5 bases at V and 3 bases at J, with 14 bases between the two ends. This CDR3 has 14 residues. In DNA form, the CDR3 reads TGTGCCAGCAGCCCCCAAGCGGGTTACTACGAGCAGTACTTC. Protein product: CASSPQAGYYEQYF.

The chain is built from TRBV6-2 or TRBV6-3 and TRBJ1-2; the D is unclear. Trimming left V 0 bases short and J 4 bases short, with 9 bases between. There are 14 residues in the CDR3. Germline values: CDR1 MNHEY, CDR2 SVGEGT. The CDR3 sequence is CASSYSAGFYGYTF. CDR3 bases: TGTGCCAGCAGTTACTCAGCAGGCTTCTATGGCTACACCTTC.

The V and J genes are TRBV19 and TRBJ2-7, with 7 bases matching TRBD1. The germline CDR1 and CDR2 sequences are LNHDA and SQIVND (reference sequence). J gave up 3 bases and V 5 bases, and 4 bases lay outside the gene matches. CDR3 size: 13 residues. CDR3 amino acids: CASSPGTVYEQYF. CDR3 in DNA: TGTGCCAGTAGTCCGGGGACAGTCTACGAGCAGTACTTC.

The chain uses TRBV11-3 and TRBJ2-3; 9 bases fit TRBD2. CDR3 length: 15 residues. The trim removed 1 base at V and 4 bases at J, leaving 3 bases unmatched. Germline CDR1 is SGHNT and CDR2 is YENEEA. CDR3 bases: TGTGCCAGCAGCTTAGGGACTAGCGAGGCAGATACGCAGTATTTT. This translates into CASSLGTSEADTQYF.

This rearrangement joins TRBV9 to TRBJ2-3; D gene uncertain. This CDR3 is built from 11 residues. CDR1 SGDLS and CDR2 YYNGEE come from the germline V gene. V gave up 5 bases and J gave up 4 bases, with 5 bases separating them. The CDR3 sequence: CASSYADTQYF. The CDR3 nucleotides are TGTGCCAGCAGTTATGCAGATACGCAGTATTTT.

This clone was observed once. The chain joins TRBV6-5 to TRBJ2-1, with D unresolved. Trimming took off 4 bases at V and 14 bases at J, with 15 bases between the two ends. The V gene's germline CDR1 is MNHEY and CDR2 SVGAGI. This CDR3 is built from 12 residues. Here the CDR3 DNA reads TGTGCCAGCAGTTCCCCCGGCCTGCAGGAGTTCTTC. Translating gives CASSSPGLQEFF.

The V call is TRBV2, the J call TRBJ2-7, with no clear D. Trimming pared 6 bases from V and 0 bases from J, leaving 15 bases between. The length of the CDR3 is 15 residues. The germline CDR1 and CDR2 sequences are SNHLY and FYNNEI. CDR3 protein: CASRIPGPDSYEQYF. The DNA of the CDR3 is TGTGCCAGCAGAATCCCTGGGCCAGACTCCTACGAGCAGTACTTC.

The chain couples TRBV3-1 (or the pseudogene TRBV3-2) to TRBJ2-2, with TRBD2 matching 9 bases. V gave up 1 base and J gave up 4 bases; unmatched junction bases: 4. The CDR3 runs 16 residues. Per germline, CDR1 LGHDT and CDR2 YNNKEL (reference sequence). CDR3 bases: TGTGCCAGCAGCCAAGGCGGGAGGGTCCGCACCGGGGAGCTGTTTTTT. Encoded protein: CASSQGGRVRTGELFF.

This rearrangement joins TRBV6-5 to TRBJ2-3, with D possibly TRBD1 on 5 matching bases. Germline V gene lookup returns CDR1 MNHEY and CDR2 SVGAGI. CDR3 size: 14 residues. Trimming took 4 bases from V and 1 from J, leaving 9 bases between them. The CDR3 protein is CASSLGRGTDTQYF. DNA for the CDR3: TGTGCCAGCAGTTTGGGCAGGGGCACAGATACGCAGTATTTT.

This clone has only one observation. The V call is TRBV28, the J call TRBJ2-1; D is ambiguous. There are 14 residues in the CDR3. Trimming cost V 1 base and J 1 base, with 5 bases left between them. Germline V lookup: CDR1 MDHEN, CDR2 SYDVKM. The CDR3 is CASSLLQSYNEQFF. The CDR3 nucleotides read TGTGCCAGCAGTTTATTGCAGTCCTACAATGAGCAGTTCTTC.

This sequence joins TRBV19 and TRBJ2-3; 10 bases are a match to TRBD1. The V gene end was trimmed by 5 bases and the J gene end by 0 bases; junction bases not matched to a gene: 8. CDR1 LNHDA and CDR2 SQIVND come from the germline V gene (reference sequence). The CDR3 runs to 17 residues. The CDR3 spells CASSSGQGGFSTDTQYF. In DNA form, the CDR3 reads TGTGCCAGTAGTTCCGGACAGGGGGGATTTAGCACAGATACGCAGTATTTT.

The V gene is TRBV4-1, the J gene TRBJ1-1, with D maybe TRBD1 (5 bases). Deletions cut 2 bases from V and 6 bases from J, with 13 bases between. CDR3 length: 14 residues. Germline CDR1 reads MGHRA; CDR2 reads YSYEKL. CDR3 in DNA: TGCGCCAGCAGCCAATCCGGGGGTGCCTCTGAAGCTTTCTTT. It codes for CASSQSGGASEAFF.

This clone was seen ten or more times. J is TRBJ1-6 and V is TRBV3-1 (or the pseudogene TRBV3-2); 9 bases fit TRBD1. From germline, CDR1 is LGHDT and CDR2 YNNKEL (reference sequence). The CDR3 loop spans 16 amino acids. The trim removed 5 bases at V and 7 bases at J, leaving 9 bases unmatched. The chain's CDR3 is CASSSPRTGDNSPLHF. CDR3 in DNA: TGTGCCAGCAGCTCCCCCCGGACAGGGGACAATTCACCCCTCCACTTT.

The chain links TRBV7-8 to TRBJ1-6; no clear D gene. CDR1 is SGHVS, CDR2 FQNEAQ, per germline. The CDR3 extends over 22 amino acids. V was shortened by 1 base and J by 0 bases, with 25 bases between the two germline ends. This CDR3 reads CASSLERVRSPTTSSYNSPLHF. The CDR3 nucleotides are TGTGCCAGCAGCTTAGAGAGAGTGCGGAGCCCAACTACGAGCTCCTATAATTCACCCCTCCACTTT.

CDR3 in amino acids: CASSPIVGRNTEAFF. The CDR3 DNA sequence: TGTGCCAGCAGTCCAATAGTGGGGCGGAACACTGAAGCTTTCTTT. This rearrangement joins TRBV28 to TRBJ1-1; possibly TRBD1 for D (5 bases). The CDR3 length is 15 residues. Looked up from germline, CDR1 is MDHEN and CDR2 is SYDVKM. V lost 5 bases and J 1 base, leaving 14 bases between the germline ends.

The genes are TRBV9 and TRBJ1-2; maybe TRBD1 (5 bases). Trimming took 3 bases from V and 1 from J, leaving 7 bases between them. The CDR3 contains 13 residues. The germline V gene encodes CDR1 SGDLS and CDR2 YYNGEE. The CDR3: CASSEGRNYGYTF. DNA for the CDR3: TGTGCCAGCAGCGAGGGGCGTAACTATGGCTACACCTTC.

This chain connects TRBV28 to TRBJ1-2, with TRBD1 matching over 8 bases. This CDR3 region has 14 residues. The junction had 2 bases not matched to a gene; V was cut back by 3 bases and J by 2 bases. From germline, CDR1 is MDHEN and CDR2 SYDVKM. This chain's CDR3 is CASSFRGRNYGYTF. CDR3 nucleotides: TGTGCCAGCAGTTTCAGGGGGCGGAACTATGGCTACACCTTC.

This chain links TRBV10-3 with TRBJ2-7; TRBD1 agrees at 12 bases. This CDR3 region has 16 residues. The germline CDR1 and CDR2 sequences are ENHRY and SYGVKD. V was clipped by 6 bases and J by 5 bases; unmatched bases: 11. CDR3 amino acids: CAISPGAGQGANEQYF. CDR3 sequence (DNA): TGTGCCATCAGCCCAGGGGCGGGACAGGGGGCCAACGAGCAGTACTTC.

In its sample, this clone was seen a few times. This CDR3 is CASSQEASGDQPQHF. CDR3 sequence (DNA): TGTGCCAGCAGCCAAGAGGCGTCAGGGGATCAGCCCCAGCATTTT. The rearrangement uses TRBV4-2 and TRBJ1-5, with D maybe TRBD1 (6 bases). Deletions cut 0 bases from V and 5 bases from J, with 11 bases between. Germline CDR1 LGHNA, CDR2 YNFKEQ. The CDR3 has 15 residues.

In its sample, this clone was seen a few times. J is TRBJ1-2 and V is TRBV5-4; D call uncertain. V lost 4 bases and J lost 7, with 8 bases in between. Germline V gene data show CDR1 as SGHNT and CDR2 as YYREEE (reference sequence). CDR3 length equals 11 residues. CDR3 residues: CASSLGSGYTF. CDR3 DNA sequence: TGTGCCAGCAGCCTAGGATCTGGCTACACCTTC.

The V and J genes are TRBV19 and TRBJ2-1, with D possibly matching TRBD2 (6 bases). CDR1 LNHDA and CDR2 SQIVND come from the germline V gene (reference sequence). The CDR3 sequence is 15 residues long. V gave up 7 bases and J gave up 5 bases, with 18 bases separating them. The chain's CDR3 is CASISRSSGHNEQFF. The DNA of the CDR3 is TGTGCCAGTATCTCCCGAAGTAGCGGCCACAATGAGCAGTTCTTC.

This rearrangement joins TRBV2 to TRBJ1-6, with D perhaps TRBD1 (6 bases). Germline assignment: CDR1 SNHLY and CDR2 FYNNEI. There are 15 residues in the CDR3. Trimming took 8 bases from V and 0 from J, leaving 11 bases between them. This CDR3 reads CASGGQSSYNSPLHF. DNA for the CDR3: TGTGCCAGCGGAGGACAGAGCTCCTATAATTCACCCCTCCACTTT.

The count of this clone is one. This rearrangement joins TRBV5-4 to TRBJ1-2; TRBD1 matches 8 bases. Germline values: CDR1 SGHNT, CDR2 YYREEE (reference sequence). This CDR3 has 13 residues. Trimming removed 5 bases from V and 6 bases from J; junction bases left unmatched: 6. CDR3 protein: CASSLQGGDGYTF. The CDR3, as DNA: TGTGCCAGCAGTTTACAGGGGGGTGATGGCTACACCTTC. The full variable domain, rest sourced from reference TRBV5-4 and TRBJ1-2, is ETGVTQSPTHLIKTRGQQVTLRCSSQSGHNTVSWYQQALGQGPQFIFQYYREEENGRGNFPPRFSGLQFPNYSSELNVNALELDDSALYLCASSLQGGDGYTFGSGTRLTVV.

Here the CDR3 DNA reads TGCAGCGCTCGACAGGGGGCGAATGAGCAGTTCTTC. The encoded protein is CSARQGANEQFF. V is TRBV29-1 and J is TRBJ2-1, with 10 bases lining up with TRBD1. V lost 7 bases, J lost 7 bases, and 4 bases stayed unmatched. Germline CDR1 SQVTM, CDR2 ANQGSEA. The CDR3 sequence is 12 residues long.